This T cell receptor beta chain is from a study of T cells in Graves' hyperthyroidism and ophthalmopathy. Study conclusions and caveats: Researchers found most expanded thyroid clonotypes above 0.001 in blood as well. Ophthalmopathy was model-predicted a median 6.5 months pre-onset.

V lost 8 bases and J 0 bases, leaving 14 bases between the germline ends. CDR3 length: 15 residues. Germline values: CDR1 MNHEY, CDR2 SMNVEV (reference sequence). Regarding this clonotype: Its cognate antigen is unknown.

Approximately 10 ml of fresh peripheral blood supplied the PBMCs. It was RNA transcripts that yielded the amplified TCR beta CDR3 regions. In the first-round RT-PCR of the TCR CDR3, the HTBI primer set was used. Using its own MiXCR run on the multiplex PCR reads, TCRdb lists one record per CDR3 protein. There are about 530,000 distinct CDR3 sequences in the sample; roughly a sixth occur only once, and approximately 15% lies in the top ten. The chain joins TRBV27 to TRBJ1-5; D uncertain. The sequence derives from a woman between 18 and 29 years old with Graves' ophthalmopathy. The specimen sequenced was blood. For the CDR3, the DNA is TGTGCCAGCGGCAAAGCGGCGGATAGCAATCAGCCCCAGCATTTT. Translated: CASGKAADSNQPQHF.